This T cell receptor (beta chain) was recovered during a study of cytomegalovirus exposure and HLA in healthy donors. Study in general: Of the donors genotyped, 398 in all, 75% to 90% fell in the Caucasian-associated ancestry cluster. Notes on the study in general: Later examination showed HLA-associated TCR beta chains had greater clonal expansion than equally common others. Links to common viral pathogens appeared, in a later analysis, for several of the most significant clusters. For presence/absence analyses, sequencing depth was assumed to be roughly uniform across donors.

60 Vbeta and 13 Jbeta primers were used in PCR. Sequencing used immunoSEQ multiplex PCR; TCRdb keeps in-frame clones, though not all of them. The sample lists about 210,000 clones, about four fifths seen once, with around 3% in the top ten. In the case of this clone: Its cognate antigen is unknown.

The CDR3 is 15 amino acids. Looked up from germline, CDR1 is SEHNR and CDR2 is FQNEAQ (reference sequence). V shed 4 bases and J shed 0 bases, with 12 bases lying between them. This chain connects TRBV7-9 to TRBJ1-2, with no clear D. This receptor was taken from a man aged 25 to 40 in good health and CMV-seronegative. Sequencing was done on a sample of PBMCs. Written as DNA, the CDR3 is TGTGCCAGCAGCTCCACGGGTTCCACTAACTATGGCTACACCTTC. Translated: CASSSTGSTNYGYTF.